One sample yielded the 22 T cell receptor beta chains listed below, sequenced in a study of blood T cell repertoires in COVID-19. The repertoire was sequenced with immunoSEQ multiplex PCR; TCRdb's copy has only in-frame clones and lacks some. This sample has more than 100,000 clones; 85% to 90% occur once, and the top ten carry 3.5% to 4%. The sample comprised peripheral blood. The receptors stem from a woman aged 55-75 years with COVID-19, enrolled during active disease.

The chain is built from TRBV13 and TRBJ2-1; 12 bases fit TRBD2. Germline V lookup: CDR1 PRHDT, CDR2 FYEKMQ (reference sequence). With 1 base clipped from V and 9 bases from J, the junction kept 4 bases outside the gene matches. The CDR3 sequence is 15 residues long. The CDR3 reads CASSLAGLAGREQFF. The CDR3 DNA reads as TGTGCCAGCAGCTTAGCGGGACTAGCGGGTCGTGAGCAGTTCTTC.

The chain has TRBV27 and TRBJ1-6; the D is unclear. CDR1 and CDR2 from the germline V gene are MNHEY and SMNVEV (reference sequence). V lost 4 bases and J lost 10, with 14 bases in between. This CDR3 is 14 amino acids long. CDR3 region: CASSSRRTNSPLHF. The CDR3 coding sequence is TGTGCCAGCAGTTCCCGGAGGACCAACTCACCCCTCCACTTT.

This rearrangement joins TRBV4-2 to TRBJ1-4; D perhaps matches TRBD1 (5 bases). The ends were cut back, 5 bases at V and 7 bases at J, with 17 bases in the middle. Per germline, CDR1 LGHNA and CDR2 YNFKEQ. This CDR3 has 15 residues. The CDR3 loop reads CASSVSQHGGEKLFF. CDR3 in DNA: TGTGCCAGCAGCGTTAGTCAGCACGGGGGTGAAAAACTGTTTTTT.

The chain combines TRBV4-2 with TRBJ2-3; 8 bases line up with TRBD2. Germline-derived CDR1 and CDR2 are LGHNA and YNFKEQ. The CDR3 has 13 amino acids. V dropped 4 bases and J dropped 5; count of bases not matched to a gene: 2. This CDR3 reads CASSPGGQDTQYF. The CDR3 DNA follows: TGTGCCAGCAGCCCGGGGGGGCAAGATACGCAGTATTTT.

V and J are TRBV21-1 and TRBJ1-6. TRBV21-1 is reported as a pseudogene. The CDR3 runs to 14 residues. CDR3 sequence: CASTGSSYNSPLHF. The CDR3, as DNA: TGTGCCAGCACCGGGAGCTCCTATAATTCACCCCTCCACTTT.

This clone occurred once. V is TRBV19 and J is TRBJ2-3; 9 nucleotides align to TRBD2. This CDR3 has 13 residues. Germline lookup yields CDR1 LNHDA and CDR2 SQIVND (reference sequence). With 9 bases clipped from V and 2 bases from J, the junction kept 3 bases outside the gene matches. This CDR3 reads CASQRGDTDTQYF. In nucleotides, the CDR3 is TGTGCCAGCCAGCGGGGGGACACAGATACGCAGTATTTT.

This sequence joins TRBV9 and TRBJ1-6; 9 nucleotides align to TRBD1. CDR1 is SGDLS and CDR2 is YYNGEE in the germline V gene. After removal of 2 bases from V and 10 bases from J, the junction contained 4 bases not matched to a gene. The CDR3 length is 14 residues. The CDR3 spells CASSVGTGRSPLHF. CDR3 sequence (DNA): TGTGCCAGCAGCGTCGGGACAGGGCGATCACCCCTCCACTTT. Drawing the rest from reference TRBV9 and TRBJ1-6, the complete variable domain is DSGVTQTPKHLITATGQRVTLRCSPRSGDLSVYWYQQSLDQGLQFLIQYYNGEERAKGNILERFSAQQFPDLHSELNLSSLELGDSALYFCASSVGTGRSPLHFGNGTRLTVT.

CDR3 coding DNA: TGTGCCAGCAGCACCAATACAGGGAATGCCTACGAGCAGTACTTC. Its protein is CASSTNTGNAYEQYF. The V gene is TRBV7-9, the J gene TRBJ2-7; D is perhaps TRBD1 (6 bases). Germline V lookup: CDR1 SEHNR, CDR2 FQNEAQ (reference sequence). Trimming left V 5 bases short and J 2 bases short, with 16 bases between. CDR3 size: 15 residues.

The rearrangement uses TRBV4-3 and TRBJ1-2; TRBD1 aligns across 7 bases. The CDR3 consists of 16 residues. Germline CDR1 LGHNA, CDR2 YSLEER. V lost 0 bases and J lost 4; bases outside the gene matches: 8. The CDR3 region has the DNA TGCGCCAGCAGCCAAGATCCGGGGCGGACAGGCTATGGCTACACCTTC. Residues: CASSQDPGRTGYGYTF.

The chain couples TRBV27 to TRBJ1-3, with TRBD1 matching 7 bases. V trimming: 5 bases; J trimming: 3 bases; junction bases outside the gene matches: 7. CDR3 length: 15 amino acids. CDR1 MNHEY and CDR2 SMNVEV come from the germline V gene (reference sequence). The CDR3 reads CASSPGTAHGNTIYF. The DNA of the CDR3 is TGTGCCAGCAGTCCTGGGACAGCTCATGGAAACACCATATATTTT.

The chain couples TRBV7-3 to TRBJ2-5; the match to TRBD1 covers 8 bases. Trimming cost V 3 bases and J 5 bases; bases outside gene matches: 5. The CDR3 extends over 14 amino acids. Germline CDR1 is SGHTA and CDR2 is FQGTGA. The chain's CDR3 is CASSLTDRVETQYF. The DNA of the CDR3 is TGTGCCAGCAGCTTGACGGACAGGGTGGAGACCCAGTACTTC.

The CDR3 region is CASSQRQGDDYGYTF. Here the CDR3 DNA reads TGCGCCAGCAGCCAGCGACAGGGGGACGACTATGGCTACACCTTC. The chain has TRBV4-1 and TRBJ1-2; the match to TRBD1 covers 9 bases. Germline-derived CDR1 and CDR2 are MGHRA and YSYEKL. This CDR3 has 15 amino acids. V lost 3 bases, J lost 3 bases, and 5 bases stayed unmatched.

V is TRBV7-2 and J is TRBJ1-2; D gene unclear. CDR3 length equals 13 residues. V was trimmed by 5 bases and J by 5 bases, leaving 12 bases between them. Germline V gene sequence: CDR1 SGHTA, CDR2 FQGNSA. CDR3 DNA: TGTGCCAGCAGCATCCACAGCCGTTATGGCTACACCTTC. Its translation: CASSIHSRYGYTF.

This chain uses TRBV9 with TRBJ1-5; perhaps TRBD1 as D (5 bases). This CDR3 has 20 amino acids. The germline CDR1 and CDR2 sequences are SGDLS and YYNGEE. Trimming left V 9 bases short and J 1 base short, with 32 bases between. CDR3 in amino acids: CAIRNIAVPAGRASNQPQHF. CDR3 nucleotides: TGTGCCATCCGAAACATAGCGGTGCCAGCGGGCAGGGCCAGCAATCAGCCCCAGCATTTT.

V usage is TRBV27 and J usage is TRBJ1-6; D is unclear. The germline V gene encodes CDR1 MNHEY and CDR2 SMNVEV (reference sequence). The CDR3 is 13 amino acids. Trimming removed 1 base from V and 8 bases from J, with 6 bases in between. The CDR3 sequence is CASSLWRDSPLHF. The CDR3 bases are TGTGCCAGCAGTTTATGGAGGGATTCACCCCTCCACTTT.

The rearrangement joins TRBV2 to TRBJ2-1, with 10 bases matching TRBD1. The CDR3 is made up of 14 amino acids. Germline V gives CDR1 SNHLY, CDR2 FYNNEI. J was trimmed by 4 bases and V by 6 bases; bases with no gene match: 3. CDR3 sequence reads: CASRRDRGYNEQFF. Written as DNA, the CDR3 is TGTGCCAGCAGACGGGACAGGGGTTACAATGAGCAGTTCTTC.

The chain carries TRBV7-6 and TRBJ1-5, with 8 bases fitting TRBD1. Germline CDR1 and CDR2: SGHVS and FNYEAQ. The CDR3 is 16 amino acids. After removal of 4 bases from V and 1 base from J, the junction contained 6 bases not matched to a gene. CDR3 protein: CASSSSDRGSNQPQHF. CDR3 in DNA: TGTGCCAGCAGCTCATCAGACAGGGGCAGCAATCAGCCCCAGCATTTT.

V usage is TRBV10-3 and J usage is TRBJ1-3; D unresolved. The V and J ends lost 0 bases and 0 bases respectively, with 9 bases between them. The germline gives CDR1 ENHRY, CDR2 SYGVKD. The CDR3 loop spans 16 amino acids. The CDR3 DNA sequence: TGTGCCATCAGTGAGTCATACAGAAACTCTGGAAACACCATATATTTT. This translates into CAISESYRNSGNTIYF.

The rearrangement joins TRBV2 to TRBJ2-2, with 8 bases matching TRBD2. The J segment lost 6 bases and the V segment lost 7 bases, leaving 13 bases of the junction unmatched. CDR3 size: 16 residues. Germline V lookup: CDR1 SNHLY, CDR2 FYNNEI. The CDR3 loop reads CASIRRGDPGAGELFF. The CDR3 region has the DNA TGTGCCAGCATTCGGCGGGGGGATCCTGGGGCCGGGGAGCTGTTTTTT.

V is TRBV7-2 and J is TRBJ2-5; the match to TRBD2 covers 8 bases. Germline CDR1 reads SGHTA; CDR2 reads FQGNSA. The CDR3 is made up of 16 amino acids. V gave up 1 base and J gave up 7 bases; unmatched junction bases: 11. The CDR3 DNA reads TGTGCCAGCAGCTTAGAGCGGGGGCGGGCTTTCTGGACCCAGTACTTC. Its translation: CASSLERGRAFWTQYF.

The V gene is TRBV6-4, the J gene TRBJ2-3; 7 nucleotides line up with TRBD2. The length of the CDR3 is 16 residues. CDR1 MRHNA and CDR2 SNTAGT come from the germline V gene. Unmatched junction bases numbered 6, after V lost 2 bases and J lost 1 base. The CDR3 is CASSDDGTTGTDTQYF. The CDR3 nucleotides read TGTGCCAGCAGTGACGACGGGACTACCGGCACAGATACGCAGTATTTT.

The chain links TRBV19 to TRBJ2-1; 12 bases fit TRBD2. CDR3 length equals 15 residues. The ends lost 3 bases at V and 7 bases at J; junction bases unmatched: 4. Germline V lookup: CDR1 LNHDA, CDR2 SQIVND (reference sequence). DNA of the CDR3: TGTGCCAGTAGTATCGGACTAGCGGGGAGGAATGAGCAGTTCTTC. This codes for CASSIGLAGRNEQFF.